Following are 26 T cell receptor beta chains from one sample sequenced in a study of shared clonotypes between healthy human individuals. Clones were sequenced by immunoSEQ multiplex PCR, and TCRdb holds only the in-frame ones, with some missing. This sample yields 550,000 to 850,000 clones, of which around 77% are seen a single time; approximately 1.8% belongs to the top ten. The sample was memory CD4+ T cells sorted from blood. The subset: CD45RA-negative fraction. The receptors come from a woman aged 25 to 39 in good health.

The J gene is TRBJ2-1, the V gene TRBV9; possible D gene TRBD1, 6 bases. The CDR3 consists of 13 residues. Trimming removed 4 bases from V and 5 bases from J, with 10 bases in between. Germline V lookup: CDR1 SGDLS, CDR2 YYNGEE. The CDR3 region has the DNA TGTGCCAGCAGCCAAAGACAGGACAATGAGCAGTTCTTC. It translates to CASSQRQDNEQFF.

Regarding this clone: The sample has other DNA sequences that encode this CDR3 too. The chain recombines TRBV27 with TRBJ1-5; unclear D gene. Germline V gene sequence: CDR1 MNHEY, CDR2 SMNVEV (reference sequence). The V end was cut by 5 bases, the J end by 2 bases, with 10 bases between. This CDR3 comprises 14 residues. The CDR3 DNA sequence: TGTGCCAGCAGTCCGCGAACAGGCAATCAGCCCCAGCATTTT. The encoded protein is CASSPRTGNQPQHF.

The chain carries TRBV27 and TRBJ1-1, with D possibly being TRBD1 (6 bases). V lost 6 bases to trimming and J lost 3 bases, with 20 bases between them. The CDR3 consists of 16 residues. From germline, CDR1 is MNHEY and CDR2 SMNVEV (reference sequence). In DNA form, the CDR3 reads TGTGCCAGCAGCTACAGGGTCGGGGGTGGCGACACTGAAGCTTTCTTT. Its translation: CASSYRVGGGDTEAFF.

The chain couples TRBV28 to TRBJ2-3, with D perhaps matching TRBD1 (6 bases). The germline CDR1 and CDR2 sequences are MDHEN and SYDVKM. CDR3 length: 16 residues. V lost 5 bases and J 4 bases, leaving 19 bases between the germline ends. The CDR3 reads CASSHLGQGESDTQYF. The DNA of the CDR3 is TGTGCCAGCAGTCACCTGGGACAAGGGGAATCAGATACGCAGTATTTT.

The chain joins TRBV5-4 to TRBJ1-2; 10 nucleotides align to TRBD1. V lost 6 bases to trimming and J lost 4 bases; unmatched junction nucleotides: 12. Germline CDR1 is SGHNT and CDR2 is YYREEE (reference sequence). The CDR3 sequence is 16 residues long. The CDR3 spells CASTRDRGGSGYGYTF. For the CDR3, the DNA is TGTGCCAGCACCAGGGACAGGGGCGGTTCAGGCTATGGCTACACCTTC.

The chain employs TRBV5-6 and TRBJ1-4; possibly TRBD1 for D (5 bases). Deletions cut 4 bases from V and 5 bases from J, with 15 bases between. The CDR3 is 15 amino acids. Germline V CDR1 and CDR2: SGHDT, YYEEEE. The CDR3 coding sequence is TGTGCCAGCAGCCACCGACGCTGGGGGAATGAAAAACTGTTTTTT. Amino acids: CASSHRRWGNEKLFF.

The chain recombines TRBV15 with TRBJ2-7; 8 positions match TRBD2. This CDR3 contains 16 residues. Germline CDR1 is LNHNV and CDR2 is YYDKDF (reference sequence). V shed 3 bases, J shed 2 bases, and the junction held 9 bases outside the gene matches. As DNA, the CDR3 is TGTGCCACCAGCAGGGAACTCGGGACTAGAGCCTACGAGCAGTACTTC. Translation: CATSRELGTRAYEQYF.

This clone was picked up a small number of times. In DNA form, the CDR3 reads TGTGCCAGCAGCCCGGGCGGGATCACAGATACGCAGTATTTT. Its translation: CASSPGGITDTQYF. This sequence joins TRBV5-4 and TRBJ2-3, with D perhaps TRBD2 (6 bases). This CDR3 has 14 residues. Looked up from germline, CDR1 is SGHNT and CDR2 is YYREEE (reference sequence). Trimming stripped 4 bases from V and 2 bases from J, with 11 bases between.

V gene TRBV2 combines with J gene TRBJ2-3; 10 bases map to TRBD2. The germline V gene has CDR1 SNHLY and CDR2 FYNNEI. V shed 6 bases, J shed 5 bases, and the junction held 8 bases outside the gene matches. There are 15 residues in the CDR3. CDR3 sequence: CASRALSGRGDTQYF. CDR3 DNA: TGTGCCAGCAGGGCATTAAGCGGGAGGGGAGATACGCAGTATTTT.

The chain joins TRBV18 to TRBJ1-1; 10 bases agree with TRBD1. There are 17 residues in the CDR3. Per germline, CDR1 KGHSH and CDR2 LQKENI. Unmatched junction bases numbered 8, after V lost 2 bases and J lost 2 bases. The CDR3 spells CASSPRSGTGANTEAFF. In nucleotides, the CDR3 is TGTGCCAGCTCACCAAGGTCGGGGACAGGGGCAAACACTGAAGCTTTCTTT.

Notes on this clone: One base separates it from a far larger clone, so it is likely a read error. This sample also contains other DNA sequences that code for the same CDR3. The J gene is TRBJ2-5, the V gene TRBV7-9; D unresolved. In germline, CDR1 is SEHNR, CDR2 FQNEAQ (reference sequence). V was pared by 5 bases and J by 0 bases, with 4 bases between. This CDR3 contains 12 residues. The CDR3 loop is CASSPYQETQYF. Written as DNA, the CDR3 is TGTGCCAGCAGCCCATACCAAGAGACCCAGTACTTC.

Remarks on this clone: The CDR3 ends on some other residue instead of the conserved phenylalanine or tryptophan, so this is likely a read error. The chain links TRBV7-8 to TRBJ2-2; 8 bases agree with TRBD1. The V gene's germline CDR1 is SGHVS and CDR2 FQNEAQ. The V and J ends lost 4 bases and 7 bases, in that order; junction bases with no gene match: 5. This CDR3 contains 14 residues. In DNA, the CDR3 is TGTGCCAGCAGCTACCAGGGGGCGGTCGGGGAGCTGTTTATT. Translating gives CASSYQGAVGELFI.

The CDR3 DNA reads as TGTGCCACCAGCAAGGCGGGTTGGGGAGAGACCCAGTACTTC. Its protein is CATSKAGWGETQYF. The genes are TRBV15 and TRBJ2-5, with D possibly matching TRBD2 (5 bases). Germline V gene sequence: CDR1 LNHNV, CDR2 YYDKDF (reference sequence). V was shortened by 4 bases and J by 4 bases, with 13 bases between the two germline ends. The CDR3 has 14 residues. The variable domain in full, with the rest retrieved from reference TRBV15 and TRBJ2-5, is DAMVIQNPRYQVTQFGKPVTLSCSQTLNHNVMYWYQQKSSQAPKLLFHYYDKDFNNEADTPDNFQSRRPNTSFCFLDIRSPGLGDTAMYLCATSKAGWGETQYFGPGTRLLVL.

This clone has ten or more counts. The V and J genes are TRBV7-3 and TRBJ2-1, with D possibly matching TRBD1 (6 bases). The ends were cut back, 3 bases at V and 5 bases at J, with 11 bases in the middle. Germline loops: CDR1 SGHTA, CDR2 FQGTGA. This CDR3 region has 14 residues. CDR3 nucleotides: TGTGCCAGCAGCTTGCGACAGGAAAACAATGAGCAGTTCTTC. This codes for CASSLRQENNEQFF.

V and J are TRBV28 and TRBJ1-1; TRBD1 might be the D (5 bases). Germline CDR1 and CDR2: MDHEN and SYDVKM. V dropped 5 bases and J dropped 11 bases, with 12 bases sitting between them. This CDR3 is 11 amino acids long. CDR3 region: CASSRGGTAFF. The CDR3, as DNA: TGTGCCAGCAGTCGCGGGGGAACGGCTTTCTTT.

The V gene is TRBV7-9, the J gene TRBJ2-2; D might be TRBD2 (5 bases). Trimming cost V 5 bases and J 7 bases, with 17 bases left between them. This CDR3 comprises 15 residues. Per germline, CDR1 SEHNR and CDR2 FQNEAQ (reference sequence). The DNA of the CDR3 is TGTGCCAGCAGCCCGTTAGCGATTCGGGGCGGGGAGCTGTTTTTT. Residues: CASSPLAIRGGELFF.

The chain is built from TRBV29-1 and TRBJ1-2; a possible D gene is TRBD1 (5 bases). Germline CDR1 SQVTM, CDR2 ANQGSEA. CDR3 length: 14 residues. V was cut by 3 bases and J by 2 bases, with 13 bases left in between. This CDR3 reads CSVDWAGKNYGYTF. CDR3 in DNA: TGCAGCGTTGACTGGGCAGGGAAAAACTATGGCTACACCTTC.

The gene calls are TRBV15 and TRBJ2-7; 10 positions match TRBD2. The CDR3 totals 16 residues. Losses at the gene ends were 3 bases for V and 2 bases for J; bases not matched to a gene: 7. Per germline, CDR1 LNHNV and CDR2 YYDKDF (reference sequence). The CDR3 reads CATSRRTSGNPYEQYF. CDR3 nucleotides: TGTGCCACCAGCAGGAGAACTAGCGGGAACCCCTACGAGCAGTACTTC.

The chain has TRBV19 and TRBJ2-7; 9 bases fit TRBD1. Germline loops: CDR1 LNHDA, CDR2 SQIVND (reference sequence). The V and J ends lost 3 bases and 8 bases, in that order; junction bases with no gene match: 8. The CDR3 length is 14 residues. CDR3 sequence (DNA): TGTGCCAGTAGTATCGGACAGGGGTCACTCAAGCAGTACTTC. This gives the protein CASSIGQGSLKQYF.

This clone was counted a single time. The V call is TRBV2, the J call TRBJ1-2, with 7 bases that match TRBD1. The germline V gene encodes CDR1 SNHLY and CDR2 FYNNEI. J was trimmed by 8 bases and V by 5 bases; bases with no gene match: 11. The CDR3 loop spans 14 amino acids. CDR3 nucleotide sequence: TGTGCCAGCAGTATTCGGACAGGTCTTATGGGCTACACCTTC. Translated: CASSIRTGLMGYTF. The whole variable domain, filled in from reference TRBV2 and TRBJ1-2, reads EPEVTQTPSHQVTQMGQEVILRCVPISNHLYFYWYRQILGQKVEFLVSFYNNEISEKSEIFDDQFSVERPDGSNFTLKIRSTKLEDSAMYFCASSIRTGLMGYTFGSGTRLTVV.

This chain joins TRBV18 and TRBJ1-5, with D unclear. The ends were cut back, 0 bases at V and 1 base at J, with 4 bases in the middle. Germline V gene sequence: CDR1 KGHSH, CDR2 LQKENI. The CDR3 has 14 residues. The CDR3 is CASSPPYSNQPQHF. DNA for the CDR3: TGTGCCAGCTCACCACCCTACAGCAATCAGCCCCAGCATTTT.

The V gene is TRBV11-2, the J gene TRBJ2-1; 13 nucleotides match TRBD2. Trimming cost V 7 bases and J 9 bases; bases outside gene matches: 9. This CDR3 region has 15 residues. Germline values: CDR1 SGHAT, CDR2 FQNNGV. CDR3 sequence reads: CASTRTSGSTGEQFF. In DNA, the CDR3 is TGTGCCAGCACCAGGACTAGCGGGAGTACGGGTGAGCAGTTCTTC.

J is TRBJ2-2 and V is TRBV19; 7 bases line up with TRBD1. Germline lookup yields CDR1 LNHDA and CDR2 SQIVND (reference sequence). V was clipped by 1 base and J by 0 bases; unmatched bases: 8. The CDR3 covers 18 residues. This CDR3 reads CASSIGQGILANTGELFF. The CDR3 nucleotides read TGTGCCAGTAGTATAGGACAGGGCATTTTAGCGAACACCGGGGAGCTGTTTTTT.

CDR3 DNA sequence: TGTGCCAGCAGCCCGCGGACAGGAGCTTTCCAAGAGACCCAGTACTTC. Amino acids: CASSPRTGAFQETQYF. The gene calls are TRBV7-9 and TRBJ2-5; 7 positions match TRBD1. Losses at the gene ends were 5 bases for V and 1 base for J; bases not matched to a gene: 10. The CDR3 covers 16 residues. Germline V CDR1 and CDR2: SEHNR, FQNEAQ (reference sequence).

The genes are TRBV27 and TRBJ1-3; D is possibly TRBD1 (5 bases). V was trimmed by 7 bases and J by 11 bases, leaving 27 bases between them. The germline CDR1 and CDR2 sequences are MNHEY and SMNVEV (reference sequence). This CDR3 contains 16 residues. The CDR3 sequence: CASTTYLSGGPPSIYF. CDR3 nucleotide sequence: TGTGCCAGCACCACCTACTTATCCGGGGGACCCCCCTCCATATATTTT.

V is TRBV6-1 and J is TRBJ2-7; perhaps TRBD1 as D (5 bases). Looked up from germline, CDR1 is MNHNS and CDR2 is SASEGT. This CDR3 comprises 14 residues. Trimming left V 5 bases short and J 3 bases short, with 14 bases between. The CDR3 bases are TGTGCCAGCAGTAGCCGTATACAGGACTACGAGCAGTACTTC. This codes for CASSSRIQDYEQYF.